This T cell receptor (beta chain) was sequenced in a study of shared clonotypes between healthy human individuals (dated by TCRdb to the early 2020s). Some background on the complete study: The cohort included a few men and a couple of women between 18 and 49 years of age. For each donor, CD4 naive and CD4 memory were each given three plates, CD8 naive was given two plates, and CD8 memory was given one plate. To estimate repertoire size and how much clonotype sharing occurs between individuals, the study deeply sequenced the blood TCR repertoires of about five healthy adults. Libraries were prepared and TCR repertoires were sequenced by different laboratories using diverse techniques, in order to increase sequencing depth and limit assay-specific biases. Per donor, leukapheresis produced somewhere between about 0.94 and 8.9 billion PBMCs. Summary of the overall study and its limitations: Naive subsets generally had larger estimated clonotype richness than memory subsets. Sampling was restricted to blood, and TCR repertoires in tissue are likely to differ from TCR repertoires in blood. Even with the large sequencing depth, rarefaction of the sorted-subset datasets indicated that sequencing was incomplete. Because the study included only a small number of donors, the genetic and exposure-history diversity represented was limited. Higher generation probabilities were observed for clonotypes shared by all four sorted-subset donors than for non-shared clonotypes. Across a few donors, about 4.5% of naive CD4, around 3.3% of naive CD8, under 2.5% of memory CD4, and approximately 0.4% of memory CD8 clonotypes were shared. Based on pairwise subsampling, the degree of clonotype sharing among donors was expected to be affected by sequencing depth.

As to this clone: The antigen it binds to is not known. No much larger clonotype is one base removed from it; base qualities were not supplied.

The donors were healthy, HIV-negative adults with no recently reported acute infections or vaccinations. Every donor was a Caucasian adult residing in Nashville, Tennessee, USA. CD4+ T cells were enriched by magnetic negative selection; naive cells were then positively selected on CD45RA, and the negative fraction formed the memory subset. Blood was collected by leukapheresis, and PBMCs were isolated by Ficoll-Histopaque density gradient centrifugation and then cryopreserved in liquid nitrogen vapor phase. Analytical flow cytometry was used to check the purity and quantity of every magnetically sorted T cell population. Genomic DNA was isolated from each sorted fraction and quantified by UV absorbance on a Nanodrop 2000c. The germline V gene specifies MDHEN as CDR1 and SYDVKM as CDR2. The CDR3 covers 11 residues, taking in both the cysteine and the phenylalanine. CDR3 DNA is the only sequence kept; it has 33 bases, read in frame from the first base. V is pared back by 1 base and J by 11 bases, with 6 bases lying between the germline termini.

Using the deep immunoSEQ assay, multiplex PCR amplified TCR CDR3 regions from genomic DNA. For each cell subset, the extracted genomic DNA was distributed evenly across all wells of several immunoSEQ 96-well plates, and each plate served as one replicate. For sorted subsets, each replicate PCR was loaded with approximately 200 ng genomic DNA, equivalent to 32,000 or so T cell genomes. Purified libraries were quantified with a Qubit 3.0 fluorometer, sized on a Bioanalyzer 2100, and re-quantified with the KAPA Library Quantification kit. A separate single-read 150-cycle Illumina NextSeq 550 flow cell was used to sequence each immunoSEQ 96-well plate. The authors processed their data as follows. Because the immunoSEQ output held only junctional sequences and lacked quality scores, the filtering could not match the filtering applied to full-length reads. To assign V/J genes and CDR3, sequences were annotated against IMGT germline references using PyIR, a Python wrapper for IgBLAST v1.9. Reads with weak V/J assignments (E-value above 1e-6), missing CDR3, stop codons, out-of-frame junctions, or ambiguous translated residues were removed. A V3J clonotype was defined by an identical inferred V gene, J gene, and CDR3 amino acid sequence. The percentage overlap between two repertoires was calculated by dividing the number of shared unique clonotypes by the size of the smaller repertoire. RTK rarefaction, the Chao1 estimator, and Recon v2.1 estimates of unobserved clonotypes were used to assess repertoire richness. Generation probabilities for all TCRbeta clonotypes obtained by the gDNA method from several donors were computed using OLGA. TCRdb retrieved this table from immuneACCESS and kept in-frame rearrangements only. Not all clones are present; in checked studies, unresolved V genes account for under half, and no reason is known for the remainder. V and J calls and clone size are those listed in that table; D and trimming were worked out from the DNA. Within this sample are 1,500,000 or so clones, with roughly 96% of them counted one time only. More than 0.9% of the sample comes from the top ten.

This chain joins TRBV28 to TRBJ1-5; the D gene lacks a confident call. The specimen was naive CD4+ T cells sorted from blood. The cell subset or site label on this specimen signifies: CD45RA+ positively selected. This TCR came from a man younger than 45 in good health. The DNA sequence is given as TGTGCCAGCAGTTTATTTGCGTCCCAGCATTTT. Its protein reads: CASSLFASQHF.